The source of this TCR beta chain is a study of blood T cell repertoires in COVID-19 (dated by TCRdb to the early 2020s). Looking at the study overall: Samples covering the acute and convalescent phases of COVID-19 were provided by collaborators in the United States, Italy and Spain. The material from the prospective study consisted of cDNA or gDNA derived from T cells, B-cell-depleted T cells, or PBMCs. Subjects who had been exposed to COVID-19, were actively infected with it, or had recovered from it provided the deeply sampled blood TCRbeta repertoires that made up the dataset. The repertoires were released in a freely available public database meant as a resource for research on the immune response to SARS-CoV-2. The samples were drawn from the first 160 participants of the ongoing ImmuneRACE study and from about 1,200 subjects provided by 6 global collaborators. Sample metadata almost always included a de-identified subject ID, COVID-19 status, age in years and sex. Where available, HLA class I and class II types were taken from metadata supplied by the sample provider and were not determined by assay-based typing.

About this clone itself: No cognate antigen has been identified for it. The record has no base qualities; no much larger clone is one base away.

Study-wide conclusions, independent of this receptor: How much clinical and demographic metadata was included differed by source and by participant, and the metadata was provided uncurated.

Each collaborating institution followed its own protocols to collect whole blood in K2EDTA tubes. Collaborator samples were shipped for TCRbeta analysis as frozen whole blood, isolated PBMCs, or DNA extracted from either sample type. The CDR3 runs 15 amino acids, cysteine and phenylalanine included. CDR3 DNA only is kept here, 45 bases in frame from base 1. V loses 7 bases of germline sequence and J loses 1 base, and the interval between the two ends is 14 bases. Per the germline V gene, LGHNT is the CDR1 and FRNRAP is the CDR2. TCRbeta CDR3 regions were amplified from genomic DNA by means of the immunoSEQ Assay, a bias-controlled multiplex PCR. On the study's bioinformatics: The number of nucleated cells in each sample was estimated by amplification of reference gene primers within the assay. Sequence reads were collapsed and filtered to measure the absolute abundance of every unique TCRbeta CDR3 rearrangement. Productive Simpson clonality was computed per sample as the square root of Simpson's diversity index over productive rearrangements. TCRdb holds this immuneACCESS table with in-frame rearrangements only. Some clones are missing; in checked studies, unresolved V genes explain under half, and the rest has no known cause. V and J calls plus clone size are reproduced from that table; the DNA served to infer D and trimming. This sample holds 150,000 to 200,000 clones; about 88% were observed only once. The top ten clonotypes cover 5.5% to 8.5% of the sample.

This sequence originates from a woman over 75 in a cohort sampled during active or convalescent COVID-19. The chain was built from TRBV12-5 and TRBJ1-5; D gene: possibly TRBD1, on 5 matching bases. Sequencing input: peripheral blood. CDR3 loop: CASVPWGESNQPQHF. The bases are TGTGCTAGTGTCCCATGGGGGGAGAGCAATCAGCCCCAGCATTTT.